One and the same sample provided the 13 T cell receptor beta chains below, sequenced in a study of T-cell reconstitution after alpha-beta-depleted transplantation in children. During its preparation, the TCRbeta library received unique molecular identifiers. TCRdb redid the calling of the PCR reads with MiXCR, one entry per CDR3 protein. The table has about 370,000 distinct CDR3 sequences, roughly 21% seen once. Sequencing was performed on PBMCs from the stem cell graft donor, taken from the stem cell graft. The receptors derive from a human donor who donated a stem cell graft to a child with acute myeloid leukemia.

As to this clonotype: Possible read error: a much larger clone is one base away. The V and J genes are TRBV28 and TRBJ2-1; D call uncertain. Germline V gives CDR1 MDHEN, CDR2 SYDVKM. This CDR3 spans 13 amino acids. CDR3 nucleotides: TGTGCCAGCAGGCCTGGCCCTTACGATGAGCAGATCTTC. This codes for CASRPGPYDEQIF.

This clonotype was seen more than once but under ten times. The chain employs TRBV6-2 or TRBV6-3 and TRBJ2-1; 10 bases map to TRBD2. The CDR3 spans 17 residues. V was pared by 2 bases and J by 4 bases, with 8 bases of the junction left unmatched. CDR1 and CDR2 (germline): MNHEY, SVGEGT. The DNA for the CDR3 is TGTGCCAGCAGTTACACTACCGGGACTAGCGCATACAATGAGCAGTTCTTC. This sequence encodes CASSYTTGTSAYNEQFF.

The table lists this clonotype with a few counts. The chain couples TRBV6-5 to TRBJ1-6; possible D gene TRBD1, 5 bases. Deletions cut 2 bases from V and 6 bases from J, with 14 bases between. From germline, CDR1 is MNHEY and CDR2 SVGAGI. The CDR3 length is 16 residues. The CDR3 loop reads CASSYGRPGSNSPLHF. The CDR3 coding sequence is TGTGCCAGCAGTTACGGGAGGCCAGGGTCTAATTCACCCCTCCACTTT.

The table lists this clonotype with a few counts. The rearrangement links TRBV11-3 to TRBJ2-3; D is unresolved. Trimming took off 5 bases at V and 5 bases at J, with 11 bases between the two ends. CDR1 and CDR2 from the germline V gene are SGHNT and YENEEA. This CDR3 comprises 13 residues. The CDR3 nucleotides are TGTGCCAGCAGCCGTGTACTTGGAGATACGCAGTATTTT. Protein sequence: CASSRVLGDTQYF.

Here the CDR3 reads CASTRTAERKNIQYF. The CDR3 coding sequence is TGTGCCAGCACCAGGACGGCAGAACGCAAAAACATTCAGTACTTC. The V gene is TRBV9, the J gene TRBJ2-4; no reliable D call. The germline V gene has CDR1 SGDLS and CDR2 YYNGEE. Trimming removed 6 bases from V and 3 bases from J, with 16 bases in between. This CDR3 spans 15 amino acids.

This clonotype came up many times. This chain uses TRBV20-1 with TRBJ2-1; D not resolved. This CDR3 has 15 residues. Germline loops: CDR1 DFQATT, CDR2 SNEGSKA (reference sequence). V lost 2 bases and J 8 bases, leaving 19 bases between the germline ends. The CDR3 sequence is CSARRDVRVQYEQFF. The DNA for the CDR3 is TGCAGTGCTAGACGAGACGTTAGGGTCCAATATGAGCAGTTCTTC.

The chain couples TRBV20-1 to TRBJ1-2, with D hard to call. Trimming removed 3 bases at V and 4 bases at J, with 12 bases between. The germline V gene has CDR1 DFQATT and CDR2 SNEGSKA (reference sequence). This CDR3 region has 13 residues. CDR3 sequence reads: CSASNSPGYGYTF. Here the CDR3 DNA reads TGCAGTGCTAGCAACAGCCCAGGCTATGGCTACACCTTC.

This clonotype was picked up a small number of times. The V gene is TRBV4-1, the J gene TRBJ2-7; TRBD1 matches 7 bases. V was clipped by 1 base and J by 3 bases; unmatched bases: 9. The CDR3 runs 16 residues. Per the germline V gene, CDR1 is MGHRA and CDR2 is YSYEKL. In DNA, the CDR3 is TGCGCCAGCAGCCAAGTCATAGGGGGCACGAGCTACGAGCAGTACTTC. It codes for CASSQVIGGTSYEQYF.

This clonotype was observed many times. The chain employs TRBV20-1 and TRBJ2-1; no firm D call. Trimming pared 0 bases from V and 3 bases from J, leaving 18 bases between. Per the germline V gene, CDR1 is DFQATT and CDR2 is SNEGSKA (reference sequence). This CDR3 comprises 17 residues. CDR3 DNA: TGCAGTGCTAGAGACCCTCGACCGGCCAGCTTCTACAATGAGCAGTTCTTC. It is translated as CSARDPRPASFYNEQFF.

This clonotype was detected only once. The chain has TRBV20-1 and TRBJ2-3, with TRBD2 identical over 14 bases. The germline V gene encodes CDR1 DFQATT and CDR2 SNEGSKA (reference sequence). Trimming removed 4 bases from V and 3 bases from J; junction bases left unmatched: 3. The CDR3 has 15 residues. Here the CDR3 DNA reads TGCAGTGCTAAAGGGACTAGCGGGAGTACAGATACGCAGTATTTT. The encoded protein is CSAKGTSGSTDTQYF.

V gene TRBV24-1 combines with J gene TRBJ2-2; possibly TRBD2 for D (6 bases). The V gene lost 3 bases and the J gene lost 7 bases, with 14 bases spanning the gap. The CDR3 totals 15 residues. The germline V gene has CDR1 KGHDR and CDR2 SFDVKD. Here the CDR3 reads CATSDKGLSYGELFF. The CDR3 DNA is TGTGCCACCAGTGATAAGGGACTCAGCTACGGGGAGCTGTTTTTT.

A few counts support this clonotype. The chain is built from TRBV20-1 and TRBJ2-3, with 8 bases lining up with TRBD2. This CDR3 has 14 residues. Germline V gene lookup returns CDR1 DFQATT and CDR2 SNEGSKA (reference sequence). Trimming removed 1 base from V and 3 bases from J; junction bases left unmatched: 3. In nucleotides, the CDR3 is TGCAGTGCTAGAGGAAGCGGGAGAACAGATACGCAGTATTTT. This encodes CSARGSGRTDTQYF.

J is TRBJ2-3 and V is TRBV7-2, with 10 bases that match TRBD2. The CDR3 totals 15 residues. V lost 6 bases to trimming and J lost 6 bases; unmatched junction nucleotides: 9. The germline gives CDR1 SGHTA, CDR2 FQGNSA. The DNA of the CDR3 is TGTGCCAGCAGGACTCGGACTAGCGGACGGGATACGCAGTATTTT. This gives the protein CASRTRTSGRDTQYF. The full variable domain, its missing parts supplied by reference TRBV7-2 and TRBJ2-3, is GAGVSQSPSNKVTEKGKDVELRCDPISGHTALYWYRQSLGQGLEFLIYFQGNSAPDKSGLPSDRFSAERTGGSVSTLTIQRTQQEDSAVYLCASRTRTSGRDTQYFGPGTRLTVL.